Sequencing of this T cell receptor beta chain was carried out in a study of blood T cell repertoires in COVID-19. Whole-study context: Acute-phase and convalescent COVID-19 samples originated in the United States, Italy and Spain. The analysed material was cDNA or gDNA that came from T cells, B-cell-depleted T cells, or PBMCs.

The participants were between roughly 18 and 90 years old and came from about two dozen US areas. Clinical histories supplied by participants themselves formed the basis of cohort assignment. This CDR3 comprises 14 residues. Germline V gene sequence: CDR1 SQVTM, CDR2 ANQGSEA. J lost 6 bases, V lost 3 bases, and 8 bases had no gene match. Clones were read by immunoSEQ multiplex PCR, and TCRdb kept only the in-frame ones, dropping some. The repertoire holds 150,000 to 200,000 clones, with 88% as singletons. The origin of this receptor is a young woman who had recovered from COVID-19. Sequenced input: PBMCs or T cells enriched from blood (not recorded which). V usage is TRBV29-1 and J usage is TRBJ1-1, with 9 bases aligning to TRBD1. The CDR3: CSVDPGQGISEAFF. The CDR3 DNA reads TGCAGCGTTGATCCGGGACAGGGCATCTCTGAAGCTTTCTTT. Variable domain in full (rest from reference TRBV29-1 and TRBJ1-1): SAVISQKPSRDICQRGTSLTIQCQVDSQVTMMFWYRQQPGQSLTLIATANQGSEATYESGFVIDKFPISRPNLTFSTLTVSNMSPEDSSIYLCSVDPGQGISEAFFGQGTRLTVV.